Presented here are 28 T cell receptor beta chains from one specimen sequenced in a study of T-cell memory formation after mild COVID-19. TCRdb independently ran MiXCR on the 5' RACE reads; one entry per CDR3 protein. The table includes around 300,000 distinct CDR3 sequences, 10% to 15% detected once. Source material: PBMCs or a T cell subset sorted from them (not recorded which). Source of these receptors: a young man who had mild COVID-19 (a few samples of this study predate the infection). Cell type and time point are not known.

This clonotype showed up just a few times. The CDR3 is CASSYFSGRASSGANVLTF. For the CDR3, the DNA is TGTGCCAGCAGTTACTTTTCCGGCAGGGCTTCCTCTGGGGCCAACGTCCTGACTTTC. V usage is TRBV6-5 and J usage is TRBJ2-6; the D gene is possibly TRBD1 (5 bases). The CDR3 extends over 19 amino acids. Germline V gene sequence: CDR1 MNHEY, CDR2 SVGAGI. Deletions cut 1 base from V and 0 bases from J, with 16 bases between.

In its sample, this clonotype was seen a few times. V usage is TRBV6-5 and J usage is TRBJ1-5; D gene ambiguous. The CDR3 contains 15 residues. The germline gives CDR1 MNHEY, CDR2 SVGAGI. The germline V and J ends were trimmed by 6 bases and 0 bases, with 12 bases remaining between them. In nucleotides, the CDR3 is TGTGCCAGCAGCCGAACCCGGTCTAGCAATCAGCCCCAGCATTTT. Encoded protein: CASSRTRSSNQPQHF.

CDR3 sequence reads: CASSLVRLNNEQFF. CDR3 sequence (DNA): TGTGCCAGCAGCTTGGTACGGCTAAACAATGAGCAGTTCTTC. The chain links TRBV5-6 to TRBJ2-1, with no clear D. Trimming shortened V by 0 bases and J by 5 bases, and 9 bases separated the two germline ends. Germline-derived CDR1 and CDR2 are SGHDT and YYEEEE. The CDR3 length is 14 residues. Together with reference TRBV5-6 and TRBJ2-1, the CDR3 gives the full variable domain: DAGVTQSPTHLIKTRGQQVTLRCSPKSGHDTVSWYQQALGQGPQFIFQYYEEEERQRGNFPDRFSGHQFPNYSSELNVNALLLGDSALYLCASSLVRLNNEQFFGPGTRLTVL.

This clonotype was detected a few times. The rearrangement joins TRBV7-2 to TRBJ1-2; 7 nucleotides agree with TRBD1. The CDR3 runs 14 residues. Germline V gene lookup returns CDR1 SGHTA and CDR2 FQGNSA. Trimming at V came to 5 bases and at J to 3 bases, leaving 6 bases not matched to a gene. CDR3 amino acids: CASSQGGAYYGYTF. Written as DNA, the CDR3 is TGTGCCAGCAGCCAGGGGGGGGCCTACTATGGCTACACCTTC. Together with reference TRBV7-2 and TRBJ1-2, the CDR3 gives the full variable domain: GAGVSQSPSNKVTEKGKDVELRCDPISGHTALYWYRQSLGQGLEFLIYFQGNSAPDKSGLPSDRFSAERTGGSVSTLTIQRTQQEDSAVYLCASSQGGAYYGYTFGSGTRLTVV.

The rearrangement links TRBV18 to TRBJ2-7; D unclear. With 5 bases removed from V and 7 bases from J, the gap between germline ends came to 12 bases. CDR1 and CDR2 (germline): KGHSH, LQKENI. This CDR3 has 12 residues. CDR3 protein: CASSADSGEQYV. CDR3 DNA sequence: TGTGCCAGCTCAGCCGACTCTGGAGAGCAGTACGTC.

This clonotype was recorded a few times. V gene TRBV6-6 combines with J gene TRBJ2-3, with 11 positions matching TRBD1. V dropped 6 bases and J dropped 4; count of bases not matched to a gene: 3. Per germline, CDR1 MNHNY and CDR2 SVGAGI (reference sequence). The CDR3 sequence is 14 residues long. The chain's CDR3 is CASRGQGAPDTQYF. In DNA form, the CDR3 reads TGTGCCAGCAGAGGACAGGGGGCACCAGATACGCAGTATTTT.

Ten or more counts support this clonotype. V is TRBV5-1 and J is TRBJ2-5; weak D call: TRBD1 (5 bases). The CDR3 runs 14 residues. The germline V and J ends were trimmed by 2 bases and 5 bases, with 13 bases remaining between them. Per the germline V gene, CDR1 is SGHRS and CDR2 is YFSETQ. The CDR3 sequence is CASSFIQGSETQYF. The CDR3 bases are TGCGCCAGCAGCTTTATCCAGGGTTCGGAGACCCAGTACTTC.

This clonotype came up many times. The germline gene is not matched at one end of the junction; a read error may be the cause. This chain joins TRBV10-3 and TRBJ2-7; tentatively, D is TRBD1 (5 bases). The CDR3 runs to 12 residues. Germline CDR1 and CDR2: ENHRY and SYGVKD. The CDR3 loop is CAISELQAARQF. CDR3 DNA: TGTGCCATCAGTGAGTTACAGGCGGCGAGACAATTC.

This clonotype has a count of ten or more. The CDR3 region is CASSQGDRGGELFF. CDR3 nucleotide sequence: TGCGCCAGCAGCCAGGGGGATCGCGGTGGGGAGCTGTTTTTT. The chain links TRBV4-3 to TRBJ2-2; D tentatively reads TRBD1 or TRBD2 (5 bases each). Germline assignment: CDR1 LGHNA and CDR2 YSLEER. Trimming pared 3 bases from V and 8 bases from J, leaving 13 bases between. CDR3 size: 14 residues.

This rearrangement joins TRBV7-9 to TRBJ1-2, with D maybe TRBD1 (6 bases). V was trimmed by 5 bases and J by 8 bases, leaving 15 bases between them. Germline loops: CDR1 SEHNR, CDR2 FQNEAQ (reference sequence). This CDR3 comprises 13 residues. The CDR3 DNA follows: TGTGCCAGCAGCATGACAGGACCTCTGGGCTACACCTTC. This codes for CASSMTGPLGYTF.

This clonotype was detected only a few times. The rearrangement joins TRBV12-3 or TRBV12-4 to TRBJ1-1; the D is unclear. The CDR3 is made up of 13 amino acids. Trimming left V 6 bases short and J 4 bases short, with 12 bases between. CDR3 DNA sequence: TGTGCCAGCAGAGAGAGTTGGGGCACTGAAGCTTTCTTT. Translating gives CASRESWGTEAFF.

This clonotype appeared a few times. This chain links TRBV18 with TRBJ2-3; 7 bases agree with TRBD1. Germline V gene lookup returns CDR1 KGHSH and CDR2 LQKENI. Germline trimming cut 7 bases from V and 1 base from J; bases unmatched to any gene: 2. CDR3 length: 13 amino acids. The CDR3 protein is CASFQGGTDTQYF. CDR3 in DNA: TGTGCCAGCTTTCAGGGGGGCACAGATACGCAGTATTTT.

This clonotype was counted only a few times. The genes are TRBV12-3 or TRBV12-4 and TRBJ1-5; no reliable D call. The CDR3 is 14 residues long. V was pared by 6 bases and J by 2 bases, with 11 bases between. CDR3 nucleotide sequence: TGTGCCAGCAGCCCTATTGGTGGCAATCAGCCCCAGCATTTT. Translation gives CASSPIGGNQPQHF.

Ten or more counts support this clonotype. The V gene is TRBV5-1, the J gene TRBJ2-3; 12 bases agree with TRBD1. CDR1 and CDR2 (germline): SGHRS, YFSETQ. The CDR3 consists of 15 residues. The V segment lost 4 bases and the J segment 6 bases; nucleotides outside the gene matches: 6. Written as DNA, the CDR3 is TGCGCCAGCAGCCCCCGGGACAGGGGGCCTGATACGCAGTATTTT. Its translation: CASSPRDRGPDTQYF.

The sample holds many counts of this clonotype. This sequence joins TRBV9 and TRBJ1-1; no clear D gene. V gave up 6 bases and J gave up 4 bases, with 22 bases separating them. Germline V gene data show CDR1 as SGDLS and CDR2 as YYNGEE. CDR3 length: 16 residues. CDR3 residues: CASTPGVSPKGTEAFF. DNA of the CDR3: TGTGCCAGCACTCCCGGAGTCTCACCGAAGGGCACTGAAGCTTTCTTT. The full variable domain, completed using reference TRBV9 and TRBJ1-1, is DSGVTQTPKHLITATGQRVTLRCSPRSGDLSVYWYQQSLDQGLQFLIQYYNGEERAKGNILERFSAQQFPDLHSELNLSSLELGDSALYFCASTPGVSPKGTEAFFGQGTRLTVV.

CDR3 nucleotides: TGTGCCAGCAGCCAGCAGCGGGGGGGCACAGATACGCAGTATTTT. Amino acid sequence: CASSQQRGGTDTQYF. The rearrangement joins TRBV4-2 to TRBJ2-3, with TRBD2 matching 9 bases. V was pared by 3 bases and J by 1 base, with 2 bases of the junction left unmatched. CDR3 length: 15 residues. Germline V gives CDR1 LGHNA, CDR2 YNFKEQ.

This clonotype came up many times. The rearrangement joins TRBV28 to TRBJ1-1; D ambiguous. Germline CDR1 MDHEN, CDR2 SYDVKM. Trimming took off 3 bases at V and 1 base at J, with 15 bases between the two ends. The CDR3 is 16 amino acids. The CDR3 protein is CASSFQYSNPNTEAFF. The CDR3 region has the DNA TGTGCCAGCAGTTTTCAGTACTCCAACCCGAACACTGAAGCTTTCTTT.

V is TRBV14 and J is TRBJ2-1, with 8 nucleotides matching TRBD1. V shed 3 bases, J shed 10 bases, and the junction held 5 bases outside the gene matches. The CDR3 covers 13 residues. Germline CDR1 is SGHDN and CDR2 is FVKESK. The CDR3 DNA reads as TGTGCCAGCAGCCACTCAGGGACAGGCGAGCAGTTCTTC. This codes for CASSHSGTGEQFF.

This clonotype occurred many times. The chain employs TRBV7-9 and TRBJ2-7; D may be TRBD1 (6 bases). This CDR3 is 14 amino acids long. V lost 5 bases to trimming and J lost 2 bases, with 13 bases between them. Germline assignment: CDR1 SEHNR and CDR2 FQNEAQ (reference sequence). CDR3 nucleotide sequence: TGTGCCAGCAGCCCGTGGACAGCTACCTACGAGCAGTACTTC. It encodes CASSPWTATYEQYF.

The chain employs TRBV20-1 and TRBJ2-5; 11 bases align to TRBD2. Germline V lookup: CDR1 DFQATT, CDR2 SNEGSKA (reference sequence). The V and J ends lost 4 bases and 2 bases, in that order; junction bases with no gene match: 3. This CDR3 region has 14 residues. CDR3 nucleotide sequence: TGCAGTGCTACCCGGACTAGCGGGCAAGAGACCCAGTACTTC. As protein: CSATRTSGQETQYF.

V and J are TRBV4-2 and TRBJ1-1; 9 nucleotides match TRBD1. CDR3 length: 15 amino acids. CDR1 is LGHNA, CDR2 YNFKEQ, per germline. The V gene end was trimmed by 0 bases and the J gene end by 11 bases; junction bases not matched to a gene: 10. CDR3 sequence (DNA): TGTGCCAGCAGCCAAGAGGGACAGGGTCCCGTGACTGCTTTCTTT. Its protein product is CASSQEGQGPVTAFF.

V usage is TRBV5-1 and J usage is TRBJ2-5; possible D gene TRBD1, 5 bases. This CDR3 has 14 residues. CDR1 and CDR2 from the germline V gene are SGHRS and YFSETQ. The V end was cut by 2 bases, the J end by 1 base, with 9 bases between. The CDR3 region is CASSFGQGQETQYF. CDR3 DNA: TGCGCCAGCAGCTTTGGTCAGGGCCAAGAGACCCAGTACTTC.

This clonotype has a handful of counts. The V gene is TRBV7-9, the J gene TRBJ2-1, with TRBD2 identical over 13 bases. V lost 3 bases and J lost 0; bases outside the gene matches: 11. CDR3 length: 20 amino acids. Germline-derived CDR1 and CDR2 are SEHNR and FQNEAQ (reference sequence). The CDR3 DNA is TGTGCCAGCAGCTTGATCGCCGGGACTAGCGGGGCCAGCTCCTACAATGAGCAGTTCTTC. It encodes CASSLIAGTSGASSYNEQFF.

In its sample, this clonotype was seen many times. CDR3 in DNA: TGTGCCAGCAGTCCCCGGACAGCAAATCAGCCCCAGCATTTT. Translating gives CASSPRTANQPQHF. The chain is built from TRBV6-5 and TRBJ1-5, with a tentative D call TRBD1 (6 bases). Germline V CDR1 and CDR2: MNHEY, SVGAGI. V lost 5 bases and J lost 4, with 12 bases in between. The CDR3 covers 14 residues.

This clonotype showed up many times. The CDR3 nucleotides read TGCAGTGCTTACCCCCCGGGGCTTGCCTACAATGAGCAGTTCTTC. It encodes CSAYPPGLAYNEQFF. The V call is TRBV20-1, the J call TRBJ2-1, with D perhaps TRBD1 or TRBD2 (5 bases each). The CDR3 spans 15 residues. In germline, CDR1 is DFQATT, CDR2 SNEGSKA (reference sequence). V shed 5 bases and J shed 2 bases, with 16 bases lying between them.

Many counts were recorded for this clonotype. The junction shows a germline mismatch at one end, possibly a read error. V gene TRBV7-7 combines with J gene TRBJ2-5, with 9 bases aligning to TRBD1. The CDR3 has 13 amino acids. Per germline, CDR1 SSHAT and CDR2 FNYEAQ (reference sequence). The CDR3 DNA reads TGCGCCAGCAGCCGGGACAGGGAAGAGACCCAGTACTTC. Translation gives CASSRDREETQYF.

The DNA of the CDR3 is TGTGCCAGCAGCCAAACGACTAGCGGGGGGGCTTCTGGGGAGCTGTTTTTT. Residues: CASSQTTSGGASGELFF. The chain has TRBV7-9 and TRBJ2-2, with 14 nucleotides matching TRBD2. The CDR3 is 17 amino acids. V dropped 5 bases and J dropped 8; count of bases not matched to a gene: 10. The germline gives CDR1 SEHNR, CDR2 FQNEAQ (reference sequence).

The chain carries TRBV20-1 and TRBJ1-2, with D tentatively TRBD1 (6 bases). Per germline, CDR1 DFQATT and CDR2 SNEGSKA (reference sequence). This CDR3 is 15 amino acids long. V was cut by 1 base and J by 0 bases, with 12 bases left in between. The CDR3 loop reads CSARGQGSANYGYTF. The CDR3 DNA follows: TGCAGTGCTAGAGGGCAGGGGTCAGCTAACTATGGCTACACCTTC.